These T cell receptor beta chains were read from a single sample in a study of tumor-infiltrating lymphocytes in primary liver carcinoma. TCRdb reprocessed the multiplex PCR reads with MiXCR, giving one entry per CDR3 protein. In the table there are 250,000 to 350,000 distinct CDR3 sequences, 50% to 60% of which are singletons. The sample taken for sequencing was peripheral blood. Receptors were obtained from a woman aged 25-40 years with primary liver carcinoma and hepatitis B virus infection. Both conserved end residues are part of each CDR3. A D gene is named only where the DNA matches it firmly. Clone size appears in some rows only: once, few, many, or a class for an expanded clone.

CDR3aa	CDR3nt	d_gene	j_gene	v_gene	abundance
CASSRSLGEELFF	TGTGCCAGCAGCCGATCCCTAGGCGAGGAGCTGTTTTTT	-	TRBJ2-2	TRBV14	few
CASSVEGLGYGYTF	TGTGCCAGCAGTGTTGAGGGGTTAGGGTATGGCTACACCTTC	-	TRBJ1-2	TRBV2	-
CASQQTGGTGELFF	TGTGCCAGCCAGCAGACAGGGGGCACCGGGGAGCTGTTTTTT	TRBD1	TRBJ2-2	TRBV14	-
CASRLAPYEQYF	TGTGCCAGCAGACTAGCGCCCTACGAGCAGTACTTC	TRBD2	TRBJ2-7	TRBV28	-
CASSWDRTYEQYF	TGTGCCAGCAGTTGGGACAGGACCTACGAGCAGTACTTC	TRBD1	TRBJ2-7	TRBV12-3/TRBV12-4	few
CAGRGSPGQGNTEAFF	TGTGCCGGCAGGGGGAGTCCAGGGCAGGGAAACACTGAAGCTTTCTTT	TRBD1	TRBJ1-1	TRBV11-2	-
CASSLRGREAF	TGTGCCAGCAGCCTACGAGGGCGTGAGGCCTTC	-	TRBJ1-2	TRBV7-8	-
CASSRPGTEITGELFF	TGTGCCAGCAGCAGACCCGGGACAGAGATTACCGGGGAGCTGTTTTTT	TRBD1	TRBJ2-2	TRBV11-3	many
CASSQGAGTLTGELFF	TGCGCCAGCAGCCAAGGGGCGGGGACCCTCACCGGGGAGCTGTTTTTT	-	TRBJ2-2	TRBV4-3	many
CASSFPGSTEAFF	TGTGCCAGCAGTTTTCCCGGGTCCACTGAAGCTTTCTTT	-	TRBJ1-1	TRBV12-3/TRBV12-4	many